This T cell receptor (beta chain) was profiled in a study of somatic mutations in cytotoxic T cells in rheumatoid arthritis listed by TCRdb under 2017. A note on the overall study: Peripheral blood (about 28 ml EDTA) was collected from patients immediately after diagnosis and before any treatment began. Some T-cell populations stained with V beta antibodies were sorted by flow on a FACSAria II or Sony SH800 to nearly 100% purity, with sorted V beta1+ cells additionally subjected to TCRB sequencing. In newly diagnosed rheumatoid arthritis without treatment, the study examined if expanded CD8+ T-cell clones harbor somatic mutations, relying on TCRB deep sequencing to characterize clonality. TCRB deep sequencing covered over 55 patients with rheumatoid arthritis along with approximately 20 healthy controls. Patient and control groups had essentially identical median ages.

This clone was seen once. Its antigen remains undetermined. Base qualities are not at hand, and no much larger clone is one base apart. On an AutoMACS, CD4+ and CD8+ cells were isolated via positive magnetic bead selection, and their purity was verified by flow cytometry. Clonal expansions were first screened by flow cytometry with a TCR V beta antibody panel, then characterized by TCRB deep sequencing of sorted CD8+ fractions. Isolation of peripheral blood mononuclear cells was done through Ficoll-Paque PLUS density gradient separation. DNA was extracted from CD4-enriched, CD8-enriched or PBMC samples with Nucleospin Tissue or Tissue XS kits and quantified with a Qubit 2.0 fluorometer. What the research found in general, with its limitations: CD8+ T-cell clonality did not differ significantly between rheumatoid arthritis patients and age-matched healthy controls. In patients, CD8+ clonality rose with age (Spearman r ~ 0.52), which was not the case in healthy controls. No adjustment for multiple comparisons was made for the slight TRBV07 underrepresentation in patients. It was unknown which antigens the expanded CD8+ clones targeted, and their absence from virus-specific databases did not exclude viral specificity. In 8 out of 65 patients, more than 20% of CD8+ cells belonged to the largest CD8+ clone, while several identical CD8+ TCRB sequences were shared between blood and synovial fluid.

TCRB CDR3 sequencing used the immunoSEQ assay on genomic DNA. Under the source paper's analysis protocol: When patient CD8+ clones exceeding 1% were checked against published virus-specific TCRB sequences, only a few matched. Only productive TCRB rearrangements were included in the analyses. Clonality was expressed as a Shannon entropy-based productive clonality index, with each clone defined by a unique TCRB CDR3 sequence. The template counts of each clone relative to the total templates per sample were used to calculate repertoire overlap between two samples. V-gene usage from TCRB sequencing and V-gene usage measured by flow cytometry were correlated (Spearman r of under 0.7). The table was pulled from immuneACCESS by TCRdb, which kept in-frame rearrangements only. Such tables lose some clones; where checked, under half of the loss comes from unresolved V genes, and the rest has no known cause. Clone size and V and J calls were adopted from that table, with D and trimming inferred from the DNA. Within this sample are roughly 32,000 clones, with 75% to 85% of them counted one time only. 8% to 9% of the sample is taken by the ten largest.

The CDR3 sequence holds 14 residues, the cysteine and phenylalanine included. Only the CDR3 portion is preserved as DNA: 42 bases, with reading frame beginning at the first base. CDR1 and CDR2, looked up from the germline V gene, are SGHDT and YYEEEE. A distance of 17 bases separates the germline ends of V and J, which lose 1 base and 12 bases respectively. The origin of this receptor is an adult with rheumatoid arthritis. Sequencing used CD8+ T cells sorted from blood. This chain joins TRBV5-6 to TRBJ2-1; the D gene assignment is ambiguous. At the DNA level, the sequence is TGTGCCAGCAGCTTGACTTTTCTCAATATTGGGCAGTTCTTC. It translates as CASSLTFLNIGQFF.